The present entry profiles one T cell receptor (beta chain) with its context. This clonotype was counted at least ten times. This receptor's antigen is unknown. Qualities for individual bases were not recorded, and no much larger clone is one base off. This sample is part of a study of naive and memory T cell subsets (dated by TCRdb to 2015 to 2018). Regarding the study in general: Sorted naive and memory T cell subsets from peripheral blood were analyzed in the study using a UMI-based, open-source pipeline for TCR alpha and beta sequencing. The functional CMV T cell responses agreed completely with IgG serology results. RNA was DNase-treated and reverse transcribed with TCR constant-region primers, mostly using SuperScript III. Overall results and qualifications from the work: The repertoire findings for the naive and memory subsets could not be validated, as no ground truth was available. After error correction, only a single occurrence was seen for over 85% of naive TCR sequences, so much steeper abundance distributions were produced than in memory subsets. TCR abundance followed a power law with an exponent that was different for naive and memory subsets but consistent across the three individuals. In both CD4 and CD8 cells, a rise in Gini index and a fall in Shannon and inverse Simpson diversity were observed from naive through CM, EM and EMRA. Clonotypes were defined as single alpha or beta chain sequences, not paired alpha/beta receptors. RNA-based TCR counts may be influenced by expression changes linked to T cell activation and differentiation.

A distance of 8 bases separates the germline ends of V and J, which lose 3 bases and 8 bases respectively. In the germline V gene, CDR1 corresponds to SGHTA and CDR2 to FQGNSA. The CDR3, from cysteine to phenylalanine, totals 12 residues. The sequence is cut down to CDR3 DNA, 36 bases in frame from base 1. To prepare the library, UMI-ligation and nested PCR was applied. To cover both TRBC1 and TRBC2, the beta constant-region primer consisted of an equimolar mix of two oligonucleotides. The ligated cDNA went through four rounds of PCR with nested alpha and beta constant-region primers together with the SP2 primer. A single-stranded oligonucleotide containing the SP2 primer and a 12-nucleotide UMI was joined to the 3' end of the cDNA by T4 RNA ligase 1. The ligation reaction was kept at 16 degrees C for roughly 18-24 hours. PCR2 was typically run as a SYBR Green qPCR and stopped at a predetermined threshold to prevent over-amplification. Agencourt AMPure XP magnetic beads were used for all purifications after the first. Libraries were quantified by Qubit and checked on a TapeStation, where a main peak was expected near 650 bp. The pooled libraries were sequenced on an Illumina MiSeq using v2 2x251 paired-end kits, which usually yielded roughly 1-2.2 million reads per sample. Each sample library was pooled at approximately 4.2 nM, and about 5-7% PhiX was included to improve cluster recognition. On the authors' methods: Using tag matching that tolerated one base-pair mismatch, Decombinator assigned V and J genes to FASTQ reads that had been processed by Demultiplexor. Collapsinator relied on UMIs to fix sequencing errors as well as frequency errors caused by PCR heterogeneity. TCRs were translated and CDR3s were extracted from the conserved cysteine to the FGXG phenylalanine by CDR3Translator, with non-productive sequences being flagged. Gini, Shannon entropy and inverse Simpson indices were calculated on repertoires that had been subsampled to equal numbers of UMI-defined TCRs. Clonotype abundance distributions were fitted to a power law by maximum likelihood within the linear range. When run on a single naive CD8 sample, MIGEC and the pipeline yielded similar UMI counts, similar unique TCR numbers and similar clonal distributions. The repertoires were searched for 7,322 CMV-associated CDR3 sequences that had been compiled from VDJdb and a published dataset. Through fastp at Q25 and MiXCR, TCRdb rebuilt clones from the public reads, retaining in-frame beta chains. Records with the same CDR3 protein are collapsed into one entry carrying the most frequent genes and DNA. TCRdb, not the original authors, processed these V and J calls. For this sample there are 20,000 to 25,000 distinct CDR3 sequences; over 7% appear just once. The ten largest clones take up 22% of the sample.

From the second PCR step on, the TCR alpha and beta chain libraries were amplified in separate reactions. CMV status of each donor was established by measuring IFNgamma production from CD4+ T cells after fresh PBMCs were stimulated overnight with CMV viral lysate. Using Miltenyi beads, CD4 T cells were first positively selected, and CD8 T cells were then positively selected from the CD4-negative fraction. After staining for CD3, CD4, CD8, CD45RA, CD27 and a live/dead dye, cells were sorted on a BD Aria II into four subsets based on CD45RA and CD27. Three healthy volunteers provided blood, and the blood of each volunteer was split into CD4 and CD8 T cells and then into four differentiation subsets. About 120 ml of peripheral blood was drawn per donor, and PBMC were isolated by Ficoll-Paque PLUS density-gradient centrifugation. Sorted cells were lysed in RLT buffer, after which RNA was extracted using a Qiagen RNeasy kit and stored at -80 degrees C.

This clonotype was sampled from a human donor in good health. Sequenced input: central memory CD8+ T cells from blood. The sample's cell subset or site label, decoded: central memory, CD45RA- CD27+. The rearranged segments are TRBV7-2 and TRBJ2-1; there is no confident call for the D gene. The nucleotide sequence is given as TGTGCCAGCAGCTTGGTAACTTATGAGCAGTTCTTC. It translates to CASSLVTYEQFF.